The entry that follows covers one TCR beta chain sequence. Its cognate antigen has yet to be identified. The record has no base qualities; no much larger clone is one base away. Enrolling through a virtual design, the prospective study's participants ranged in age from roughly 18 to 95 years and lived across 24 United States geographic areas. In the prospective study, cohorts were assigned on the basis of participant-reported clinical history obtained from a screening survey and a study questionnaire. ImmuneRACE Cohort 3 recovered participants were defined by two consecutive negative NP/OP PCR tests, healthcare professional clearance, or symptom resolution. Mobile phlebotomists in the prospective study collected whole blood, serum and a nasopharyngeal or oropharyngeal swab from every participant. Over a roughly 2-month period, participants in the prospective study had the option of providing additional blood draws and questionnaires. Before DNA extraction, blood samples from the prospective study were shipped at room temperature or frozen.

The immunoSEQ Assay, a bias-controlled multiplex PCR, was used to amplify TCRbeta CDR3 regions from genomic DNA. The original pipeline was this. Nucleated cell counts per sample were estimated from amplification of reference gene primers within the assay. To quantify the absolute abundance of each unique TCRbeta CDR3 rearrangement, sequence reads were collapsed and filtered. For each sample, productive Simpson clonality was calculated by taking the square root of Simpson's diversity index across productive rearrangements. Imported from immuneACCESS, the table was reduced by TCRdb to in-frame sequences with V and J called. These copies leave out some clones; in studies compared against another copy, an unresolved V gene accounts for under half, and the cause of the remainder is not known. V, J and clone size derive from that table, while D and trimming were established from the DNA sequence. The sample table shows some 490,000 clones, and about 88% are seen once. Under 9.5% of the sample is taken by the ten largest.

These data belong to a study of blood T cell repertoires in COVID-19 (dated by TCRdb to 2019 to 2021). The study in broad terms: Collaborator samples came from the United States, Italy and Spain and covered acute and convalescent phases of COVID-19. The material from the prospective study consisted of cDNA or gDNA derived from T cells, B-cell-depleted T cells, or PBMCs. Subjects who had been exposed to COVID-19, were actively infected with it, or had recovered from it provided the deeply sampled blood TCRbeta repertoires that made up the dataset. The repertoires were made available in a free public database intended to serve as a resource for research on the immune response to SARS-CoV-2. The samples were drawn from two sources: the first 160 participants of the ongoing ImmuneRACE study, and 1,200 or so subjects contributed by 6 global collaborators. A de-identified subject ID, COVID-19 status, age in years and sex were almost always included in the sample metadata. HLA class I and class II types, where available, came from metadata supplied by the sample provider rather than from assay-based typing.

The full study reports these points: The amount of clinical and demographic metadata varied by source and participant and was provided uncurated.

The CDR3 sequence holds 12 residues, the cysteine and phenylalanine included. Only CDR3 DNA is held: 36 bases, read in frame from base 1. The germline V gene gives CDR1 as ENHRY and CDR2 as SYGVKD. At the junction V is shortened by 6 bases and J by 7 bases; bases outside the gene matches: 3. The sequence is built from TRBV10-3 and TRBJ1-2, with 9 middle bases fitting TRBD1. The material sequenced was PBMCs or T cells enriched from blood (not recorded which). This TCR came from a woman in her sixties or seventies who had recovered from COVID-19. CDR3 sequence: CAIRGTGTGYTF. In nucleotides, the sequence is TGTGCCATCAGAGGGACAGGGACTGGCTACACCTTC.